These T cell receptor beta chains were read from a single sample in a study of PD-1 blockade in classical Hodgkin lymphoma. The table came from immunoSEQ multiplex PCR; TCRdb's copy has only in-frame clones and leaves some out. The sample holds approximately 25,000 clones, over 55% seen once. Sequencing was performed on peripheral blood mononuclear cells (PBMCs), taken before the fourth cycle of nivolumab. The receptors come from a human donor with classical Hodgkin lymphoma. CDR3s include the opening cysteine and the closing phenylalanine or tryptophan. The D gene is left open where the match is weak. Clone size is stated in some rows and not others, as once, few, many or a class when expanded.

NA	TRBV7-9	14	NA	TRBJ2-3	CASSLADTMHTQYF	TGTGCCAGCAGCTTGGCGGATACGATGCATACGCAGTATTTT
NA	TRBV5-6	13	TRBD2	TRBJ2-7	CASSPGGIGEQYF	TGTGCCAGCAGCCCCGGGGGGATAGGCGAGCAGTACTTC
NA	TRBV6-5	14	NA	TRBJ2-3	CASSYGGYTDTQYF	TGTGCCAGCAGTTACGGGGGCTACACAGATACGCAGTATTTT
NA	TRBV7-8	16	NA	TRBJ2-1	CASSLGTGIDANEQFF	TGTGCCAGCAGCCTGGGGACCGGGATTGACGCGAATGAGCAGTTCTTC
NA	TRBV7-2	15	NA	TRBJ2-2	CASSPWGTLPGELFF	TGTGCCAGCAGCCCATGGGGCACCCTCCCCGGGGAGCTGTTTTTT
NA	TRBV27	14	NA	TRBJ1-3	CASSFRGDGNTIYF	TGTGCCAGCAGTTTTCGGGGGGATGGAAACACCATATATTTT
NA	TRBV5-6	17	TRBD1	TRBJ1-1	CASSSPPDRGMNTEAFF	TGTGCCAGCAGCTCACCCCCGGACAGGGGCATGAACACTGAAGCTTTCTTT
few	TRBV7-9	14	NA	TRBJ2-7	CASSLGRSSYEQYF	TGTGCCAGCAGCTTAGGTAGGAGCTCCTACGAGCAGTACTTC
few	TRBV30	15	TRBD1	TRBJ2-5	CAWSRWDRGFETQYF	TGTGCCTGGAGTCGGTGGGACAGGGGTTTTGAGACCCAGTACTTC
NA	TRBV5-5	14	NA	TRBJ1-5	CASSLDGSNQPQHF	TGTGCCAGCAGCTTGGACGGTAGCAATCAGCCCCAGCATTTT
NA	TRBV28	13	NA	TRBJ1-1	CASSATGPAEAFF	TGTGCCAGCAGTGCAACAGGGCCCGCTGAAGCTTTCTTT
NA	TRBV19	16	TRBD1	TRBJ1-5	CASSPGDRGRGQPQHF	TGTGCCAGTAGTCCGGGGGACAGGGGAAGAGGGCAGCCCCAGCATTTT
NA	TRBV10-2	15	TRBD2	TRBJ2-3	CASTFLAGDTDTQYF	TGCGCCAGCACTTTCCTAGCGGGGGACACAGATACGCAGTATTTT
few	TRBV15	16	TRBD1	TRBJ2-2	CATSPRQGAGTGELFF	TGTGCCACCAGCCCTCGACAGGGGGCAGGCACCGGGGAGCTGTTTTTT
NA	TRBV11-1	14	NA	TRBJ2-1	CASSAGLANNEQFF	TGTGCCAGCAGCGCAGGGCTAGCGAACAATGAGCAGTTCTTC
once	TRBV19	13	NA	TRBJ1-1	CASSDSSRDGAFF	TGTGCCAGTAGCGATTCATCCAGGGACGGAGCTTTCTTT
NA	TRBV7-2	12	NA	TRBJ2-3	CASSPLGDTQYF	TGTGCCAGCAGCCCACTCGGGGATACGCAGTATTTT
NA	TRBV10-3	15	TRBD2	TRBJ2-3	CAISDAGGHGDTQYF	TGTGCCATCAGTGACGCGGGGGGCCATGGAGATACGCAGTATTTT
NA	TRBV5-1	12	TRBD1	TRBJ1-2	CARTGEDYGYTF	TGCGCCAGGACAGGGGAGGACTATGGCTACACCTTC
NA	TRBV28	16	TRBD2	TRBJ2-7	CASLGGLAGGRNEQYF	TGTGCCAGCCTTGGCGGACTAGCGGGGGGGCGGAACGAGCAGTACTTC
once	TRBV28	22	NA	TRBJ2-1	CASSQHPSRQRGDHRSYNEQFF	TGTGCCAGCAGTCAACACCCATCTCGACAGAGGGGAGATCACCGCTCCTACAATGAGCAGTTCTTC
NA	TRBV6-1	15	NA	TRBJ1-2	CASTIARGGNYGYTF	TGTGCCAGCACCATCGCACGGGGGGGTAACTATGGCTACACCTTC
NA	TRBV27	15	NA	TRBJ1-5	CASSLSGAGGQPQHF	TGTGCCAGCAGTTTATCAGGGGCCGGCGGTCAGCCCCAGCATTTT
NA	TRBV29-1	14	TRBD1	TRBJ2-7	CSVIPGQRTYEQYF	TGCAGCGTCATTCCGGGACAGCGAACCTACGAGCAGTACTTC
medium-sized	TRBV7-9	14	TRBD1	TRBJ1-2	CASSHPDRGGGYTF	TGTGCCAGCAGCCACCCCGACAGGGGAGGTGGCTACACCTTC
NA	TRBV6-1	15	TRBD2	TRBJ2-3	CASTVAGGPGDTQYF	TGTGCCAGCACCGTAGCGGGGGGGCCTGGAGATACGCAGTATTTT
once	TRBV19	13	NA	TRBJ1-5	CASSMNGPQPQHF	TGTGCCAGTAGTATGAACGGGCCGCAGCCCCAGCATTTT
NA	TRBV6-6	15	NA	TRBJ1-6	CASSYSTRNNSPLHF	TGTGCCAGCAGTTACTCAACTCGAAATAATTCACCCCTCCACTTT
NA	TRBV7-8	15	TRBD1	TRBJ1-5	CASSDSGGVAQPQHF	TGTGCCAGCAGCGATTCAGGGGGCGTTGCTCAGCCCCAGCATTTT
NA	TRBV9	16	NA	TRBJ2-3	CASSPTSSQIADTQYF	TGTGCCAGCAGCCCGACTAGTTCTCAGATCGCAGATACGCAGTATTTT
NA	TRBV9	16	TRBD2	TRBJ2-7	CASSVGYSGKPYEQYF	TGTGCCAGCAGCGTAGGATATAGCGGGAAACCCTACGAGCAGTACTTC
NA	TRBV6-6	12	NA	TRBJ2-7	CASSYQGYEQYF	TGTGCCAGCAGTTACCAGGGCTACGAGCAGTACTTC
NA	TRBV10-1	13	NA	TRBJ2-7	CASIEAGSYEQYF	TGCGCCAGCATCGAGGCGGGCTCCTACGAGCAGTACTTC
NA	TRBV15	12	NA	TRBJ2-1	CATSRVGREQFF	TGTGCCACCAGCAGAGTGGGACGGGAGCAGTTCTTC
NA	TRBV11-3	13	NA	TRBJ2-7	CASSLEFTYEQYF	TGTGCCAGCAGCCTTGAATTTACCTACGAGCAGTACTTC
NA	TRBV18	13	NA	TRBJ1-5	CASSPQVWQPQHF	TGTGCCAGCTCACCACAGGTCTGGCAGCCCCAGCATTTT
NA	TRBV2	15	TRBD2	TRBJ2-3	CASSLSSGATDTQYF	TGTGCCAGCAGTCTCTCTAGCGGCGCCACAGATACGCAGTATTTT
NA	TRBV29-1	13	TRBD1	TRBJ2-1	CSVDNRGLNEQFF	TGCAGCGTTGACAACAGGGGGCTCAATGAGCAGTTCTTC
NA	TRBV7-9	12	NA	TRBJ2-1	CASSLGVYEQFF	TGTGCCAGCAGCTTGGGAGTCTATGAGCAGTTCTTC
medium-sized	TRBV7-9	15	NA	TRBJ2-7	CASSPLPGVSYEQYF	TGTGCCAGCAGCCCTCTCCCGGGAGTATCCTACGAGCAGTACTTC
NA	TRBV5-4	15	NA	TRBJ1-4	CASSLQGPTNEKLFF	TGTGCCAGCAGCTTGCAGGGCCCAACTAATGAAAAACTGTTTTTT
NA	TRBV4-1	15	NA	TRBJ2-7	CASSQDYGEYDGQYF	TGCGCCAGCAGCCAAGATTACGGGGAATACGACGGGCAGTACTTC
NA	TRBV28	13	NA	TRBJ2-7	CASSLSQAYEQYF	TGTGCCAGCAGTTTATCGCAAGCCTACGAGCAGTACTTC
NA	TRBV28	14	NA	TRBJ1-1	CASSLQPMNTEAFF	TGTGCCAGCAGTTTACAACCCATGAACACTGAAGCTTTCTTT
once	TRBV7-9	13	NA	TRBJ2-3	CATQKDSTDTQYF	TGTGCCACCCAGAAAGATAGCACAGATACGCAGTATTTT
NA	TRBV7-9	16	TRBD1	TRBJ1-5	CASSLGQGMLDQPQHF	TGTGCCAGCAGCTTGGGACAGGGAATGCTTGATCAGCCCCAGCATTTT
NA	TRBV10-2	11	NA	TRBJ2-7	CASGGAYEQYF	TGCGCCAGCGGCGGGGCGTACGAGCAGTACTTC
NA	TRBV2	13	NA	TRBJ2-7	CATNKGFFDEQYF	TGTGCCACGAATAAAGGGTTTTTTGACGAGCAGTACTTC
few	TRBV7-9	15	TRBD1	TRBJ1-2	CASSSSGQSHYGYTF	TGTGCCAGCAGCTCATCGGGACAGAGTCACTATGGCTACACCTTC
few	TRBV19	16	NA	TRBJ1-1	CASSIAAEIFVTEAFF	TGTGCCAGTAGTATAGCGGCTGAGATATTCGTGACTGAAGCTTTCTTT
few	TRBV19	14	NA	TRBJ2-7	CASSINQGGYEQYF	TGTGCCAGTAGTATAAATCAGGGAGGATACGAGCAGTACTTC
NA	TRBV15	17	NA	TRBJ2-2	CATSRDLGPGHTGELFF	TGTGCCACCAGCAGAGATCTCGGACCGGGCCACACCGGGGAGCTGTTTTTT
few	TRBV6-5	12	TRBD1	TRBJ1-2	CASSSGQPGYTF	TGTGCCAGCAGTTCGGGACAGCCTGGGTACACCTTC
NA	TRBV7-2	15	NA	TRBJ2-5	CASSSSAVGGETQYF	TGTGCCAGCAGCTCCTCTGCAGTTGGGGGAGAGACCCAGTACTTC
NA	TRBV30	12	NA	TRBJ1-3	CACLVSGNTIYF	TGTGCCTGCCTTGTGTCCGGAAACACCATATATTTT
NA	TRBV6-1	15	TRBD2	TRBJ2-1	CASSQGLAKGNEQFF	TGTGCCAGCAGTCAAGGACTAGCAAAGGGCAATGAGCAGTTCTTC